Detailed here is one T cell receptor beta chain. The target of this receptor is not known. No much larger clone exists at a distance of one base, and base qualities are not known. To sequence the TCRbeta CDR3 region, genomic DNA was isolated from the sorted cells. The immunoSEQ Assay was used for sequencing of TCRbeta CDR3 regions. Sourced from immuneACCESS, this table was stored by TCRdb with only in-frame sequences that have V and J called. A share of the clones is absent; for the studies checked, an unresolved V gene accounts for under half, and the remainder has no known explanation. A total of 13,000 or so clones appear in this sample, more than 75% of them only once. The ten largest clones capture about 15% of the sample. The data belong to a study of OX40 agonist ivuxolimab in advanced cancers. Regarding the study in general: Ivuxolimab, which targeted the costimulatory receptor OX40 (CD134), was an agonistic, fully human IgG2 monoclonal antibody. Intravenous ivuxolimab was administered to patients every 2 weeks at six dose levels: 0.01, 0.1, 0.3, 1.5, 3 and 10 mg/kg. Among the roughly 50 dose-escalation patients, approximately 20 had hepatocellular carcinoma, approximately 15 melanoma, 9 renal cell carcinoma and 9 head and neck cancer. A male proportion of around 83% and a mean age of approximately 60 years, ranging from about 23 to 90, were recorded for the dose-escalation cohort. Patients were allowed to have had prior anti-PD-1, anti-PD-L1 or anti-CTLA-4 therapy, and 40% to 45% of the dose-escalation patients had been treated with checkpoint inhibitors. Partial responses occurred in three dose-escalation patients, of whom one had hepatocellular carcinoma and two had cutaneous melanoma. Peripheral TCRbeta sequencing aimed to test whether ivuxolimab altered TCR sequence diversity and caused clonal T-cell expansion. The monotherapy dose-escalation portion (N of about 52 patients) of the phase I ivuxolimab trial is reported in the paper. Study-level results and caveats: Which antigens the clonally expanded peripheral T cells were specific for was not determined. On average, CD8+ T cells showed more expanded clones than CD4+ T cells after ivuxolimab. Low levels of normalized T-cell clonal expansion were also seen in some patients who did not respond. At doses from 0.1 to 3.0 mg/kg, clonal expansion was seen in both CD4+ and CD8+ blood T cells between baseline and week 6. In the 0.1-3.0 mg/kg groups, partial responders had among the lowest normalized peripheral clonal expansion, particularly in CD8+ T cells.

From V the trimming removes 5 bases and from J it removes 7 bases, while the gene matches leave 9 bases of the junction unaccounted for. The CDR3 holds 15 amino acids from the cysteine to the phenylalanine. The only DNA kept is the CDR3, 45 bases in frame from the first base. From a lookup of the germline V gene, CDR1 and CDR2 are SNHLY and FYNNEI. Patients with autoimmune disease history or receiving systemic immunosuppression were excluded from the trial. Peripheral blood for TCR sequencing was collected from all dose cohorts at baseline, on cycle 4 day 1, and on cycle 7 day 1. The samples were drawn from a first-in-human, open-label, multicenter phase I dose-escalation trial of ivuxolimab. Adults with locally advanced or metastatic head and neck squamous cell, hepatocellular, melanoma or renal cell carcinoma were enrolled in the trial. CD4+ and CD8+ T cells were sorted separately from peripheral blood before TCR sequencing.

Rearrangement joined TRBV2 to TRBJ2-1; 9 bases in the middle match TRBD2. The origin of this receptor is an adult with an advanced solid tumor such as melanoma, head and neck, liver or kidney cancer. Specimen: CD4+ or CD8+ T cells sorted from blood, collected in a trial of the OX40 agonist ivuxolimab. The CDR3 amino acid sequence is: CASSFSGGALNEQFF. The bases read TGTGCCAGCAGTTTTAGCGGGGGCGCTTTGAATGAGCAGTTCTTC.